This entry concerns a single T cell receptor beta chain. TCRdb processed the multiplex PCR reads anew with MiXCR; each CDR3 protein has one entry. The sample shows some 1,400 distinct CDR3 sequences, roughly a fifth of them seen only once. The sequence came from a female donor with breast cancer. Source material: naive CD4+ T cells sorted from blood. The sample's subset: naive CD4+ T cells, CD4+CD45RA+CD25-.

CDR3 nucleotide sequence: TGTGCCAGCAGGGATCAGGGACACCGGTATGGCTACACCTTC. This codes for CASRDQGHRYGYTF. The V and J genes are TRBV12-3 or TRBV12-4 and TRBJ1-2, with TRBD1 as a possible D gene (6 bases). The V and J ends lost 6 bases and 5 bases respectively, with 16 bases between them. This CDR3 comprises 14 residues.